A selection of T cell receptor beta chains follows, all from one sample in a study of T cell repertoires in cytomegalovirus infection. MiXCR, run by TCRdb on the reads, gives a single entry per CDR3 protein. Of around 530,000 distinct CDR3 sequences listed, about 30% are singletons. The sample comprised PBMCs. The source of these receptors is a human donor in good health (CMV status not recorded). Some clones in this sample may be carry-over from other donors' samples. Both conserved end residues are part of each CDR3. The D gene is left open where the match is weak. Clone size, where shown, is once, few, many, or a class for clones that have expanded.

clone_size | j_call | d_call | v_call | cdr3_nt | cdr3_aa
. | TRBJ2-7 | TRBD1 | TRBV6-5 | TGTGCCAGCAGTTACTCCCCAGGGGGTAGCTACGAGCAGTACTTC | CASSYSPGGSYEQYF
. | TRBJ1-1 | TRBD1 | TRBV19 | TGTGCCAGCGACAGGGGCACGAACACTGAAGCTTTCTTT | CASDRGTNTEAFF
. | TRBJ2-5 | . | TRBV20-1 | TGCAGTGTCAGGGGACCAGAAGAGACCCAGTACTTC | CSVRGPEETQYF
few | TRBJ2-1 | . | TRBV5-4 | TGTGCCAGCAGCTTGGTGTCCCAGGGAAGGTACAATGAGCAGTTCTTC | CASSLVSQGRYNEQFF
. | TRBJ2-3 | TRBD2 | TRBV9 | TGTGCCAGCAGCGTAGATGCGGGAGGAGATACGCAGTATTTT | CASSVDAGGDTQYF
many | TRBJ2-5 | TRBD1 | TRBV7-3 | TGTGCCAGCAGCTTAAGTGGGACAGGGTACTGGGAGACCCAGTACTTC | CASSLSGTGYWETQYF
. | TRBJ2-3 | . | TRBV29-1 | TGCAGCGTTGCGGGGGCCAGCACAGATACGCAGTATTTT | CSVAGASTDTQYF
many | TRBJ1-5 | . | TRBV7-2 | TGTGCCAGCAGCTTAGGTCCAGATTTGAACAATCAGCCCCAGCATTTT | CASSLGPDLNNQPQHF
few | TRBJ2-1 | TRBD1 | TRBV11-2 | TGTGCCAGCAGCTTAGACCGGGACAGCCCGTTCTTC | CASSLDRDSPFF
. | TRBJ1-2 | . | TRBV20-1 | TGCAGTGCTAGTCAGCCGGACAGAGATGGCTACACCTTC | CSASQPDRDGYTF
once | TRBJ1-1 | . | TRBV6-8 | TGTGCCAGCAGTTACTCCTCCATGGGGCTTGATACTGAAGCTTTCTTT | CASSYSSMGLDTEAFF
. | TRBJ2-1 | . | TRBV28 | TGTGCCAGCAGTTTGGGGCAATGGGAGCAGTTCTTC | CASSLGQWEQFF
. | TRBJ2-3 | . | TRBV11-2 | TGTGCCAGCAGCTTATCACCAGGCGCGGATACGCAGTATTTT | CASSLSPGADTQYF
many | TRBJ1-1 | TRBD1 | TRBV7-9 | TGTGCCAGCAGCAGTCCCTCAGGGGGCCTCCCTGAAGCTTTCTTT | CASSSPSGGLPEAFF
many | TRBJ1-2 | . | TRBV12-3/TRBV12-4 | TGTGCCAGCAGTTTAGTAATGGGCAGAGCTAACTATGGCTACACCTTC | CASSLVMGRANYGYTF
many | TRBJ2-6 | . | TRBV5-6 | TGTGCCAGCAGCCCAGGTCTCTCTGGGGCCAACGTCCTGACTTTC | CASSPGLSGANVLTF
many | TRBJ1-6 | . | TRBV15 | TGTGCCACCAGCACTGGGGATGATTCACCCCTCCACTTT | CATSTGDDSPLHF
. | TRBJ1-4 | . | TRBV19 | TGTGCCAGTAGTAAATTAGCGGCAACTAATGAAAAACTGTTTTTT | CASSKLAATNEKLFF
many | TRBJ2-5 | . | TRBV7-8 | TGTGCCAGCAGCCCTCGGTGGGAGACCCAGTACTTC | CASSPRWETQYF
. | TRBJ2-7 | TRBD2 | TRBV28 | TGTGCCAGCAGTTCGTCCGGGACTAGCGGATTCTACGAGCAGTACTTC | CASSSSGTSGFYEQYF
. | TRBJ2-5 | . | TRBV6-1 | TGTGCCAGCACCCCCGGGGCCGGTTGGGAAACCCAGTACTTC | CASTPGAGWETQYF
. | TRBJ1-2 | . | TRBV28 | TGTGCCAGCAGTTTATCGGCAGGGGTACGGTATGGCTACACCTTC | CASSLSAGVRYGYTF
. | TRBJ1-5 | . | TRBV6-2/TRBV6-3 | TGTGCCACTCGTCGGGCCGAGTGGCCCCAGCATTTT | CATRRAEWPQHF
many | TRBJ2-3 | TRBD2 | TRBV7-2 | TGTGCCAGCAGCTTAGTAGGAGCGGGAGTTGGGGCAGATACGCAGTATTTT | CASSLVGAGVGADTQYF
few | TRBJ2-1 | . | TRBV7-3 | TGTGCCAGCAGCCCGGACCCTAACGAGAACTACAATGAGCAGTTCTTC | CASSPDPNENYNEQFF
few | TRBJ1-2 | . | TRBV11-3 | TGTGCCAGCAGCTCGACGGCTTCCAACTATGGCTACACCTTC | CASSSTASNYGYTF
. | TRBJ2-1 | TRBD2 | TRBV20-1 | TGCAGTGCTCGGACTAGCGGGAGAAGATACAATGAGCAGTTCTTC | CSARTSGRRYNEQFF
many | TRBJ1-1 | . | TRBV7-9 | TGTGCCAGCAGCTTATCCCTCTTCAGAGAAGCGGCGACGGACACTGAAGCTTTCTTT | CASSLSLFREAATDTEAFF
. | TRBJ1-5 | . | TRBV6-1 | TGTGCCAGCAGTCGTCAGGGAGTGGGTCAGCCCCAGCATTTT | CASSRQGVGQPQHF
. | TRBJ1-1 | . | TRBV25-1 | TGTGCCAGCAGCGGAATAGAGCGATTCTCTGAAGCTTTCTTT | CASSGIERFSEAFF
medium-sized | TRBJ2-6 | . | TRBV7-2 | TGTGCCAGCAGCTTAGACCTGGGGGGGCATGGGGCCAACGTCCTGACTTTC | CASSLDLGGHGANVLTF
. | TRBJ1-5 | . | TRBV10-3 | TGTGCCATCAGTGAGTCGGGGAGACCTGGGGCATCTCAGCCCCAGCATTTT | CAISESGRPGASQPQHF
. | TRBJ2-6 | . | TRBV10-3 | TGTGCCATCAGCGACATCTCTGGGGCCAACGTCCTGACTTTC | CAISDISGANVLTF